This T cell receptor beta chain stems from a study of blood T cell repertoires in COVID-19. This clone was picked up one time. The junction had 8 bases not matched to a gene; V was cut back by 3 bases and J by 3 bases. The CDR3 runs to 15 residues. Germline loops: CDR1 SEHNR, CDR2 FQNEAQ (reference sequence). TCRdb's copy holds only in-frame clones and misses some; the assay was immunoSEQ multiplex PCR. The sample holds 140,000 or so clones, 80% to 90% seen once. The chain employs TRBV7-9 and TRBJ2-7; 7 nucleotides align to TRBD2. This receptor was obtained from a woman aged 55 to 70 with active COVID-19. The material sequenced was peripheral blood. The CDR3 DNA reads TGTGCCAGCAGCTTTGGCGGAGGGAGGGACTACGAGCAGTACTTC. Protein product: CASSFGGGRDYEQYF.